Shown below are 13 T cell receptor beta chains from a single sample sequenced in a study of PD-L1 blockade in urothelial cancer. Sequencing was performed with immunoSEQ multiplex PCR; in TCRdb, only in-frame clones are kept and a portion is missing. The sample lists roughly 87,000 clones, 75% to 90% seen once, with more than 5.5% in the top ten. The sequencing here drew on PBMCs, taken around atezolizumab (anti-PD-L1) treatment. The receptors come from a woman in her sixties or seventies with urothelial cancer.

This chain uses TRBV11-3 with TRBJ2-1; possible D gene TRBD1, 6 bases. This CDR3 has 14 residues. Trimming removed 3 bases at V and 5 bases at J, with 11 bases between. CDR1 and CDR2 (germline): SGHNT, YENEEA. CDR3 DNA: TGTGCCAGCAGCTTGGCAGGGGCCCACAATGAGCAGTTCTTC. It yields the protein CASSLAGAHNEQFF.

The V call is TRBV7-9, the J call TRBJ1-4; TRBD1 agrees at 8 bases. CDR3 size: 17 residues. Germline V gene data show CDR1 as SEHNR and CDR2 as FQNEAQ (reference sequence). Trimming cost V 1 base and J 5 bases; bases outside gene matches: 9. The CDR3 region has the DNA TGTGCCAGCAGCTTAGGGGCAGGGACAGGAGGGAATGAAAAACTGTTTTTT. Amino acids: CASSLGAGTGGNEKLFF.

This rearrangement joins TRBV6-1 to TRBJ1-2; 9 bases agree with TRBD1. Germline trimming cut 6 bases from V and 3 bases from J; bases unmatched to any gene: 8. Per the germline V gene, CDR1 is MNHNS and CDR2 is SASEGT. This CDR3 has 15 amino acids. The CDR3 sequence is CASRTGTGLDYGYTF. CDR3 DNA sequence: TGTGCCAGCAGGACCGGGACAGGGCTTGACTATGGCTACACCTTC.

This chain uses TRBV7-2 with TRBJ1-3, with 7 positions matching TRBD1. The junction had 5 bases not matched to a gene; V was cut back by 5 bases and J by 4 bases. Looked up from germline, CDR1 is SGHTA and CDR2 is FQGNSA. The CDR3 is 14 amino acids. CDR3 protein: CASSLGTVGNTIYF. The CDR3, as DNA: TGTGCCAGCAGCCTTGGGACAGTAGGAAACACCATATATTTT.

The rearrangement links TRBV7-2 to TRBJ2-7, with a tentative D call TRBD1 (6 bases). Germline V gene data show CDR1 as SGHTA and CDR2 as FQGNSA. The CDR3 covers 15 residues. Trimming left V 1 base short and J 1 base short, with 11 bases between. The CDR3 DNA reads as TGTGCCAGCAGCTTAGTCGCAGGGGAGTCCTACGAGCAGTACTTC. It is translated as CASSLVAGESYEQYF.

The chain joins TRBV27 to TRBJ1-2; D perhaps matches TRBD1 (6 bases). The CDR3 totals 16 residues. Germline V gene lookup returns CDR1 MNHEY and CDR2 SMNVEV (reference sequence). V lost 0 bases to trimming and J lost 6 bases, with 17 bases between them. The CDR3 loop reads CASSLSSRYRADGYTF. Written as DNA, the CDR3 is TGTGCCAGCAGTTTATCGTCCCGTTACAGGGCGGATGGCTACACCTTC.

This clone came up a few times. CDR3 nucleotides: TGTGCCTGGAGTGTTAGTCCGGGGATTAATTCACCCCTCCACTTT. Residues: CAWSVSPGINSPLHF. The chain links TRBV30 to TRBJ1-6, with no clear D. The CDR3 extends over 15 amino acids. Trimming cost V 0 bases and J 6 bases, with 12 bases left between them. Germline V lookup: CDR1 GTSNPN, CDR2 SVGIG (reference sequence).

The J gene is TRBJ1-5, the V gene TRBV7-9, with 7 bases aligning to TRBD1. Germline values: CDR1 SEHNR, CDR2 FQNEAQ (reference sequence). Trimming took 5 bases from V and 1 from J; bases not matched to a gene: 2. This CDR3 comprises 14 residues. The CDR3 here is CASSQTGSNQPQHF. The CDR3 DNA reads as TGTGCCAGCAGCCAGACAGGGAGCAATCAGCCCCAGCATTTT. Using reference TRBV7-9 and TRBJ1-5 for the parts outside the CDR3, the full variable domain is DTGVSQNPRHKITKRGQNVTFRCDPISEHNRLYWYRQTLGQGPEFLTYFQNEAQLEKSRLLSDRFSAERPKGSFSTLEIQRTEQGDSAMYLCASSQTGSNQPQHFGDGTRLSIL.

V and J are TRBV7-9 and TRBJ2-3, with 7 bases identical to TRBD2. The CDR3 is 14 residues long. V lost 11 bases to trimming and J lost 3 bases; unmatched junction nucleotides: 11. Germline CDR1 reads SEHNR; CDR2 reads FQNEAQ (reference sequence). The CDR3 bases are TGTGCCGGGGGGGTGCAGCGGGGTACAGATACGCAGTATTTT. Translated, it gives CAGGVQRGTDTQYF.

The chain carries TRBV30 and TRBJ2-7, with D possibly being TRBD2 (6 bases). The CDR3 runs 13 residues. The V end was cut by 3 bases, the J end by 6 bases, with 15 bases between. Looked up from germline, CDR1 is GTSNPN and CDR2 is SVGIG (reference sequence). In nucleotides, the CDR3 is TGTGCCTGGAGAGGAGGGATAAGGACCGAGCAGTACTTC. Protein sequence: CAWRGGIRTEQYF.

This clone appeared a single time. The chain recombines TRBV11-3 with TRBJ2-1, with TRBD2 matching 14 bases. The trim removed 5 bases at V and 9 bases at J, leaving 3 bases unmatched. The CDR3 spans 14 residues. Germline V gene lookup returns CDR1 SGHNT and CDR2 YENEEA. The CDR3 DNA follows: TGTGCCAGCAGCCCGGGACTAGCGGGAGCTGAGCAGTTCTTC. Its translation is CASSPGLAGAEQFF.

V is TRBV10-3 and J is TRBJ2-1, with D perhaps matching TRBD2 (6 bases). V was shortened by 6 bases and J by 2 bases, with 14 bases between the two germline ends. Germline loops: CDR1 ENHRY, CDR2 SYGVKD. The CDR3 loop spans 15 amino acids. The CDR3 loop is CAIRQLGGAYNEQFF. The CDR3 nucleotides read TGTGCCATCAGACAACTAGGAGGGGCCTACAATGAGCAGTTCTTC.

This clone was observed a handful of times. The chain couples TRBV2 to TRBJ1-1; no definite D call. The germline V gene has CDR1 SNHLY and CDR2 FYNNEI. CDR3 length: 16 amino acids. Trimming took 2 bases from V and 4 from J, leaving 17 bases between them. The CDR3 sequence: CASSEWAGVFGTEAFF. CDR3 DNA: TGTGCCAGCAGTGAATGGGCCGGGGTCTTTGGCACTGAAGCTTTCTTT.